Following are 26 T cell receptor beta chains from one sample sequenced in a study of T cells after yellow fever vaccination. TCRdb independently ran MiXCR on the 5' RACE reads; one entry per CDR3 protein. This sample yields about 310,000 distinct CDR3 sequences, of which around 3.6% are seen a single time; about 20% belongs to the top ten. Source: PBMCs, taken on the day of the yellow fever booster vaccination. These receptors were obtained from a man aged 18 to 35 who received the YFV17D yellow fever vaccine.

This clonotype occurred many times. The chain is built from TRBV4-1 and TRBJ2-1, with D tentatively TRBD1 (6 bases). Germline V gene data show CDR1 as MGHRA and CDR2 as YSYEKL. V shed 1 base and J shed 15 bases, with 19 bases lying between them. This CDR3 is 14 amino acids long. In nucleotides, the CDR3 is TGCGCCAGCAGCCAAGTGTTGACAGGTGAAGGTCCGTTCTTC. Its translation is CASSQVLTGEGPFF.

The V call is TRBV7-6, the J call TRBJ2-5; D is ambiguous. The germline V gene encodes CDR1 SGHVS and CDR2 FNYEAQ. The CDR3 has 13 amino acids. V was trimmed by 2 bases and J by 4 bases, leaving 8 bases between them. The CDR3 is CASSLRRLETQYF. CDR3 nucleotides: TGTGCCAGCAGCTTAAGACGGCTAGAGACCCAGTACTTC.

This clonotype has more than one count but fewer than ten. This chain links TRBV20-1 with TRBJ2-3; D ambiguous. Germline assignment: CDR1 DFQATT and CDR2 SNEGSKA (reference sequence). V lost 6 bases, J lost 6 bases, and 13 bases lay in between. The CDR3 totals 12 residues. The CDR3 loop is CSARNPGDTQYF. For the CDR3, the DNA is TGCAGTGCCCGTAACCCGGGTGATACGCAGTATTTT.

This clonotype was counted at least ten times. V and J are TRBV5-1 and TRBJ2-1; D might be TRBD2 (6 bases). With 1 base removed from V and 7 bases from J, the gap between germline ends came to 12 bases. CDR3 length: 14 residues. The germline CDR1 and CDR2 sequences are SGHRS and YFSETQ. The DNA of the CDR3 is TGCGCCAGCAGCTTGTGGGGGGATTCGAATGAGCAGTTCTTC. This codes for CASSLWGDSNEQFF.

This clonotype was seen more than once but under ten times. Here the CDR3 reads CASSKQGPADTQYF. In nucleotides, the CDR3 is TGTGCCAGCAGTAAACAGGGCCCTGCAGATACGCAGTATTTT. V and J are TRBV6-5 and TRBJ2-3; perhaps TRBD1 as D (6 bases). The CDR3 totals 14 residues. CDR1 and CDR2 from the germline V gene are MNHEY and SVGAGI. V was shortened by 5 bases and J by 4 bases, with 13 bases between the two germline ends.

The chain combines TRBV7-2 with TRBJ1-2; D may be TRBD1 (5 bases). The V end lost 9 bases, the J end lost 3 bases, and 26 bases lay between the germline ends. Germline assignment: CDR1 SGHTA and CDR2 FQGNSA. This CDR3 contains 17 residues. As DNA, the CDR3 is TGTGCCAGAAGTTTCAACCCGCGCCAGGGAGGGGACTATGGCTACACCTTC. Protein product: CARSFNPRQGGDYGYTF.

As for this clonotype: This may be a read error, as it is one base from a much larger clone. The V gene is TRBV9, the J gene TRBJ2-1; D is uncertain. The length of the CDR3 is 15 residues. Germline V lookup: CDR1 SGDLS, CDR2 YYNGEE. V dropped 0 bases and J dropped 6 bases, with 13 bases sitting between them. The CDR3 DNA reads TGTGCCAGCAGCGTAGGGGCGTCCACCTTCAATGAGCAGTTCTTC. Its translation is CASSVGASTFNEQFF.

This chain uses TRBV6-5 with TRBJ2-1, with 8 bases aligning to TRBD1. The germline gives CDR1 MNHEY, CDR2 SVGAGI. V was pared by 4 bases and J by 4 bases, with 6 bases of the junction left unmatched. The CDR3 consists of 15 residues. CDR3 coding DNA: TGTGCCAGCAGTTTATGGGACAGGCCATACAATGAGCAGTTCTTC. Protein product: CASSLWDRPYNEQFF.

This clonotype has a count of ten or more. The chain employs TRBV5-1 and TRBJ1-1; TRBD1 is a possible D gene (5 bases). V was pared by 0 bases and J by 0 bases, with 9 bases between. CDR3 size: 15 residues. Per germline, CDR1 SGHRS and CDR2 YFSETQ. CDR3 protein: CASSLGGTMNTEAFF. The DNA of the CDR3 is TGCGCCAGCAGCTTGGGGGGGACGATGAACACTGAAGCTTTCTTT.

Only a few counts were recorded for this clonotype. This chain links TRBV20-1 with TRBJ1-5, with unresolved D. Germline V gene sequence: CDR1 DFQATT, CDR2 SNEGSKA (reference sequence). Trimming took 2 bases from V and 5 from J, leaving 19 bases between them. This CDR3 is built from 16 residues. The CDR3 loop reads CSARSGPKAPHQPQHF. For the CDR3, the DNA is TGCAGTGCTAGATCTGGGCCGAAAGCCCCTCATCAGCCCCAGCATTTT.

The chain has TRBV2 and TRBJ1-1; D is possibly TRBD1 (6 bases). This CDR3 contains 14 residues. Deletions cut 5 bases from V and 6 bases from J, with 16 bases between. Germline loops: CDR1 SNHLY, CDR2 FYNNEI. The chain's CDR3 is CASSILRGAPEAFF. The CDR3 coding sequence is TGTGCCAGCAGTATCCTCCGGGGGGCCCCTGAAGCTTTCTTT.

This clonotype was counted between two and nine times. The chain carries TRBV5-4 and TRBJ2-3; 12 bases are shared with TRBD2. The germline gives CDR1 SGHNT, CDR2 YYREEE (reference sequence). Trimming at V came to 4 bases and at J to 0 bases, leaving 6 bases not matched to a gene. The CDR3 totals 17 residues. The CDR3 nucleotides are TGTGCCAGCAGCGGACTAGCGGGGTTTACTAGCACAGATACGCAGTATTTT. Amino acid sequence: CASSGLAGFTSTDTQYF. Using reference TRBV5-4 and TRBJ2-3 for the parts outside the CDR3, the full variable domain is ETGVTQSPTHLIKTRGQQVTLRCSSQSGHNTVSWYQQALGQGPQFIFQYYREEENGRGNFPPRFSGLQFPNYSSELNVNALELDDSALYLCASSGLAGFTSTDTQYFGPGTRLTVL.

This clonotype was seen a handful of times. The chain couples TRBV7-2 to TRBJ2-3; unclear D gene. The CDR3 is 14 residues long. Trimming removed 1 base at V and 4 bases at J, with 9 bases between. Germline lookup yields CDR1 SGHTA and CDR2 FQGNSA. The CDR3: CASSLVGVSDTQYF. CDR3 bases: TGTGCCAGCAGCTTAGTAGGCGTATCAGATACGCAGTATTTT.

The J gene is TRBJ2-7, the V gene TRBV27; 9 bases are a match to TRBD1. Trimming removed 5 bases from V and 3 bases from J; junction bases left unmatched: 5. The CDR3 has 14 residues. Germline CDR1 MNHEY, CDR2 SMNVEV (reference sequence). CDR3 nucleotides: TGTGCCAGCAGTCCAGGGACAGGGAACTACGAGCAGTACGTC. Its protein is CASSPGTGNYEQYV.

The sample holds a few counts of this clonotype. This sequence joins TRBV6-2 or TRBV6-3 and TRBJ2-7; tentative D call: TRBD2 (6 bases). The CDR3 totals 14 residues. The V end was cut by 7 bases, the J end by 5 bases, with 18 bases between. The germline V gene encodes CDR1 MNHEY and CDR2 SVGEGT. CDR3 DNA: TGTGCCAGCAATGGGGTGCGGGAATTAGACGAGCAGTACTTC. Translating it yields CASNGVRELDEQYF.

This clonotype has a count of ten or more. The chain links TRBV4-1 to TRBJ1-1, with D perhaps matching TRBD1 (6 bases). This CDR3 is 16 amino acids long. Between the trimmed V and J ends, which lost 6 bases and 0 bases, there was a span of 17 bases. Germline CDR1 MGHRA, CDR2 YSYEKL. CDR3 protein: CASRHTPGHVNTEAFF. As DNA, the CDR3 is TGCGCCAGCAGACACACTCCGGGACACGTGAACACTGAAGCTTTCTTT.

At least ten counts were recorded for this clonotype. The chain couples TRBV12-3 or TRBV12-4 to TRBJ2-1; D remains unclear. This CDR3 has 14 amino acids. The V end lost 1 base, the J end lost 10 bases, and 14 bases lay between the germline ends. The CDR3 loop is CASSLGILASEQFF. CDR3 sequence (DNA): TGTGCCAGCAGTTTAGGGATCCTTGCGTCCGAGCAGTTCTTC.

This clonotype occurred a few times. This sequence joins TRBV5-5 and TRBJ1-1, with D perhaps TRBD1 (6 bases). The CDR3 extends over 16 amino acids. Per germline, CDR1 SGHKS and CDR2 YYEKEE (reference sequence). Trimming shortened V by 0 bases and J by 10 bases, and 22 bases separated the two germline ends. CDR3 sequence reads: CASSLDPGARLVGAFF. CDR3 bases: TGTGCCAGCAGCTTGGATCCAGGGGCGCGCCTCGTTGGAGCTTTCTTT.

The table lists this clonotype with many counts. The chain has TRBV29-1 and TRBJ2-3; D is undetermined. V was pared by 5 bases and J by 9 bases, with 9 bases between. Germline loops: CDR1 SQVTM, CDR2 ANQGSEA. This CDR3 comprises 10 residues. DNA of the CDR3: TGCAGCGTTCTCGAGGTAACGCAGTATTTT. This codes for CSVLEVTQYF.

The chain recombines TRBV27 with TRBJ2-2, with 12 bases lining up with TRBD2. Germline CDR1 and CDR2: MNHEY and SMNVEV (reference sequence). This CDR3 has 17 residues. V was pared by 6 bases and J by 4 bases, with 9 bases of the junction left unmatched. Here the CDR3 reads CASRRKLAGGITGELFF. CDR3 DNA: TGTGCCAGCAGGCGCAAACTAGCGGGGGGTATCACCGGGGAGCTGTTTTTT.

The rearrangement links TRBV5-1 to TRBJ2-2, with D uncertain. The CDR3 is 13 amino acids. CDR1 SGHRS and CDR2 YFSETQ come from the germline V gene. The V and J ends lost 1 base and 6 bases respectively, with 7 bases between them. Written as DNA, the CDR3 is TGCGCCAGCAGCTTGATCGAGGCCGGGGAGCTGTTTTTT. Translating it yields CASSLIEAGELFF.

This clonotype was detected a few times. V and J are TRBV28 and TRBJ2-3, with 9 bases matching TRBD1. Germline CDR1 and CDR2: MDHEN and SYDVKM. The J segment lost 2 bases and the V segment lost 1 base, leaving 7 bases of the junction unmatched. The CDR3 totals 17 residues. The CDR3 region has the DNA TGTGCCAGCAGTTTATCTACAGGGGGCTATACCACAGATACGCAGTATTTT. It translates to CASSLSTGGYTTDTQYF. Full variable domain (rest looked up from reference TRBV28 and TRBJ2-3): DVKVTQSSRYLVKRTGEKVFLECVQDMDHENMFWYRQDPGLGLRLIYFSYDVKMKEKGDIPEGYSVSREKKERFSLILESASTNQTSMYLCASSLSTGGYTTDTQYFGPGTRLTVL.

This clonotype occurred many times. V gene TRBV29-1 combines with J gene TRBJ1-5; D may be TRBD1 (5 bases). CDR1 and CDR2 from the germline V gene are SQVTM and ANQGSEA. CDR3 length equals 13 residues. Deletions cut 0 bases from V and 6 bases from J, with 9 bases between. CDR3 nucleotides: TGCAGCGTTGAAGAGGGGAGGGGTCAGCCCCAGCATTTT. Amino acids: CSVEEGRGQPQHF.

At least ten counts were recorded for this clonotype. This chain uses TRBV7-3 with TRBJ2-3; weak D call: TRBD2 (5 bases). The V end lost 4 bases, the J end lost 2 bases, and 16 bases lay between the germline ends. The germline V gene has CDR1 SGHTA and CDR2 FQGTGA. This CDR3 is built from 16 residues. CDR3 residues: CASSSGISEYTDTQYF. The CDR3 DNA is TGTGCCAGCAGCTCGGGGATCTCCGAATACACAGATACGCAGTATTTT.

This clonotype was recorded at least ten times. The chain carries TRBV5-1 and TRBJ2-3, with D perhaps TRBD1 or TRBD2 (6 bases each). The CDR3 extends over 13 amino acids. V was trimmed by 9 bases and J by 4 bases, leaving 15 bases between them. Looked up from germline, CDR1 is SGHRS and CDR2 is YFSETQ. The CDR3 sequence: CATSIGGSDTQYF. Here the CDR3 DNA reads TGCGCCACCTCGATCGGGGGCTCAGATACGCAGTATTTT.

This clonotype was seen repeatedly, ten times or more. This chain connects TRBV3-1 to TRBJ1-1; no firm D call. The CDR3 sequence is 14 residues long. Germline V gives CDR1 LGHDT, CDR2 YNNKEL (reference sequence). Trimming shortened V by 0 bases and J by 0 bases, and 5 bases separated the two germline ends. The CDR3 nucleotides read TGTGCCAGCAGCCAAGATAAAATGAACACTGAAGCTTTCTTT. Amino acid sequence: CASSQDKMNTEAFF.